This is a list of T cell receptor beta chains from one sample in a study of blood T cell repertoires in COVID-19. This table comes from immunoSEQ multiplex PCR, and its TCRdb copy is limited to in-frame clones, with some not included. Here the sample spans about 230,000 clones, approximately 87% being singletons. The material sequenced was PBMCs or T cells enriched from blood (not recorded which). The receptors shown here come from a woman in her 50s in a cohort exposed to, infected with or recovered from COVID-19 (not recorded which). Each CDR3 is given with its conserved first and last residue. The order of the fields is J gene, V gene, CDR3 protein.

J: TRBJ2-3; V: TRBV9; CDR3: CASSVSTSGGASDTQYF
J: TRBJ2-2; V: TRBV11-2; CDR3: CASSLQGKNPNTGELFF
J: TRBJ1-2; V: TRBV27; CDR3: CASSLGGPYGYTF
J: TRBJ1-3; V: TRBV5-1; CDR3: CASSLNRVSAGNTIYF
J: TRBJ1-4; V: TRBV7-9; CDR3: CASTPGRVADEKLFF
J: TRBJ1-2; V: TRBV27; CDR3: CASRGTGVNYGYTF
J: TRBJ1-3; V: TRBV11-1; CDR3: CASREDRGTSGNTIYF
J: TRBJ2-1; V: TRBV28; CDR3: CASTSGLAGVSEQFF
J: TRBJ2-5; V: TRBV7-8; CDR3: CASSPTSGGLIPYF
J: TRBJ2-7; V: TRBV9; CDR3: CASSGGHEQYF
J: TRBJ2-1; V: TRBV28; CDR3: CASRSGTSYEQFF
J: TRBJ2-3; V: TRBV4-1; CDR3: CASSQDTGVGTDTQYF
J: TRBJ2-3; V: TRBV2; CDR3: CASNLLTGREADTQYF
J: TRBJ2-7; V: TRBV7-9; CDR3: CASSLGTSGGPYEQYF
J: TRBJ1-2; V: TRBV6-2/TRBV6-3; CDR3: CASSQQGFWYGYTF
J: TRBJ2-1; V: TRBV6-1; CDR3: CASSEPYSRTGDTYNEQFF
J: TRBJ1-2; V: TRBV24-1; CDR3: CATSDPTVSGRYGYTF
J: TRBJ1-5; V: TRBV20-1; CDR3: CSAPARQPQHF
J: TRBJ2-7; V: TRBV27; CDR3: CASTPAGGIDYEQYF
J: TRBJ2-5; V: TRBV9; CDR3: CASSPSGGPGETQYF
J: TRBJ2-1; V: TRBV4-3; CDR3: CASSQVTGGHEQFF
J: TRBJ2-5; V: TRBV19; CDR3: CASSPPHGQGKETQYF
J: TRBJ2-1; V: TRBV28; CDR3: CASSLSGTPNEQFF
J: TRBJ2-5; V: TRBV30; CDR3: CAWSSLTSGGGETQYF
J: TRBJ1-3; V: TRBV5-6; CDR3: CASSLRRGRNTIYF
J: TRBJ1-1; V: TRBV5-1; CDR3: CASSPGPGVIGTEAFF
J: TRBJ1-2; V: TRBV3-1/TRBV3-2; CDR3: CASSLRQVGYGYTF
J: TRBJ1-5; V: TRBV19; CDR3: CASSNGLRGRPIQWNQPQHF
J: TRBJ1-6; V: TRBV30; CDR3: CAWSGAGRGYNSPLHF
J: TRBJ1-5; V: TRBV6-4; CDR3: CASSDWAGNQPQHF
J: TRBJ2-2; V: TRBV6-5; CDR3: CASRLSEVPGELFF
J: TRBJ2-1; V: TRBV19; CDR3: CASSIARDTPNNEQFF
J: TRBJ2-1; V: TRBV28; CDR3: CASQTSVHNEQFF
J: TRBJ1-1; V: TRBV6-6; CDR3: CASSLQNTEAFF
J: TRBJ1-4; V: TRBV10-3; CDR3: CAISESQGLVEKLFF
J: TRBJ1-2; V: TRBV7-2; CDR3: CASSTSTGDGYTF
J: TRBJ1-2; V: TRBV14; CDR3: CASSQGAGGYGYTF
J: TRBJ2-5; V: TRBV7-9; CDR3: CASSSTGSETQYF
J: TRBJ1-1; V: TRBV5-4; CDR3: CASSLGSLNTEAFF
J: TRBJ1-2; V: TRBV28; CDR3: CASSFSRTGSGYGYTF